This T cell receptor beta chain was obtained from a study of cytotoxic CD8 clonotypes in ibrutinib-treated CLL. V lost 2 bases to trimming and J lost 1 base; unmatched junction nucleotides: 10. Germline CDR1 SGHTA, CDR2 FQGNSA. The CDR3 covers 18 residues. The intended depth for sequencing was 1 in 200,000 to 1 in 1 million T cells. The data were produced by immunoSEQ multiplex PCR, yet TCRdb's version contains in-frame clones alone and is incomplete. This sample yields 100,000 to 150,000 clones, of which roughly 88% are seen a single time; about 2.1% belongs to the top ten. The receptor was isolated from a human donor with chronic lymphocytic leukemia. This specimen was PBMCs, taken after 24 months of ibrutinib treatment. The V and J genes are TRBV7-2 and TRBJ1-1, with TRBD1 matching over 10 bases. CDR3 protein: CASSLNRQGAMRNTEAFF. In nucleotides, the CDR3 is TGTGCCAGCAGCTTAAATCGACAGGGGGCGATGAGGAACACTGAAGCTTTCTTT.